The 29 T cell receptor beta chains in this list originate from one sample, sequenced in a study of identical twins. Via MiXCR, TCRdb re-called the 5' RACE reads, giving one row per CDR3 protein. The sample consists of fewer than 550,000 distinct CDR3 sequences, over 12% of them appearing once. These same data were also listed under a study on yellow fever vaccine responses in identical twins.

Input material: CD4+ T cells sorted from blood. These receptors were obtained from a woman in her late teens or twenties in good health.

The V call is TRBV20-1, the J call TRBJ1-2; D uncertain. Looked up from germline, CDR1 is DFQATT and CDR2 is SNEGSKA (reference sequence). The CDR3 covers 12 residues. Between the trimmed V and J ends, which lost 6 bases and 4 bases, there was a span of 12 bases. CDR3 bases: TGCAGTGCCCGCGATTGGGGCTATGGCTACACCTTC. Translated, it gives CSARDWGYGYTF.

This clonotype was seen at least ten times. This chain connects TRBV12-3 or TRBV12-4 to TRBJ2-5, with TRBD1 matching over 7 bases. V gave up 5 bases and J gave up 1 base; unmatched junction bases: 4. CDR3 length equals 14 residues. This CDR3 is CASSRTGIQETQYF. CDR3 DNA: TGTGCCAGCAGTCGGACAGGAATCCAAGAGACCCAGTACTTC.

This clonotype occurred a few times. In DNA form, the CDR3 reads TGTGCCAGCAGCCAAGGCCCTATCTTAAACACCGGGGAGCTGTTTTTT. This translates into CASSQGPILNTGELFF. The genes are TRBV3-1 and TRBJ2-2; D is uncertain. The CDR3 is 16 amino acids. The ends were cut back, 1 base at V and 2 bases at J, with 11 bases in the middle. The V gene's germline CDR1 is LGHDT and CDR2 YNNKEL (reference sequence).

This clonotype was seen ten or more times. The chain joins TRBV4-1 to TRBJ2-7; 7 positions agree with TRBD1. Germline assignment: CDR1 MGHRA and CDR2 YSYEKL. CDR3 size: 16 residues. The V segment lost 1 base and the J segment 7 bases; nucleotides outside the gene matches: 13. In DNA form, the CDR3 reads TGCGCCAGCAGCCAAGTACAAGGGGGCGCGGCACAAGAGCAGTACTTC. Protein product: CASSQVQGGAAQEQYF.

V gene TRBV12-3 or TRBV12-4 combines with J gene TRBJ1-2; 8 nucleotides match TRBD1. The CDR3 covers 14 residues. Trimming at V came to 6 bases and at J to 4 bases, leaving 7 bases not matched to a gene. The CDR3 nucleotides are TGTGCCAGCAGCCGGACAGGGATAATCTATGGCTACACCTTC. Protein: CASSRTGIIYGYTF.

The gene calls are TRBV20-1 and TRBJ2-5; the D gene is possibly TRBD2 (5 bases). V was cut by 5 bases and J by 5 bases, with 9 bases left in between. CDR3 length: 11 residues. Germline lookup yields CDR1 DFQATT and CDR2 SNEGSKA (reference sequence). Here the CDR3 reads CSAAEAETQYF. In DNA form, the CDR3 reads TGCAGTGCTGCGGAGGCCGAGACCCAGTACTTC.

This clonotype was observed a few times. This rearrangement joins TRBV29-1 to TRBJ1-1, with a possible D match to TRBD1 (5 bases). The CDR3 totals 16 residues. Trimming removed 7 bases at V and 4 bases at J, with 25 bases between. Looked up from germline, CDR1 is SQVTM and CDR2 is ANQGSEA. The CDR3, as DNA: TGCAGCGCCCCTGGGGAAGGGGCTTCTCTGAGCACTGAAGCTTTCTTT. Amino acids: CSAPGEGASLSTEAFF.

This clonotype was seen a handful of times. The chain combines TRBV9 with TRBJ2-1; 9 bases line up with TRBD2. The CDR3 is 16 residues long. With V trimmed by 0 bases and J by 5 bases, 6 bases remained unmatched. Germline V gives CDR1 SGDLS, CDR2 YYNGEE. CDR3 coding DNA: TGTGCCAGCAGCGTAGTGACTAGCGGTTATAACAATGAGCAGTTCTTC. This translates into CASSVVTSGYNNEQFF.

This chain uses TRBV12-3 or TRBV12-4 with TRBJ2-7; D gene unclear. The CDR3 consists of 13 residues. V shed 2 bases and J shed 1 base, with 6 bases lying between them. The CDR3 DNA reads as TGTGCCAGCAGTTTACAGGTTTCCTACGAGCAGTACTTC. Its protein product is CASSLQVSYEQYF.

The chain employs TRBV12-3 or TRBV12-4 and TRBJ1-3, with D perhaps matching TRBD1 (5 bases). V was shortened by 2 bases and J by 0 bases, with 23 bases between the two germline ends. The CDR3 has 20 amino acids. CDR3 coding DNA: TGTGCCAGCAGTTTAAGGTTCGGGGACGGGCGGGGAAGCTCTGGAAACACCATATATTTT. It translates to CASSLRFGDGRGSSGNTIYF.

This clonotype was observed a few times. V is TRBV12-3 or TRBV12-4 and J is TRBJ1-4; tentatively, D is TRBD1 (6 bases). The ends were cut back, 6 bases at V and 6 bases at J, with 17 bases in the middle. The CDR3 contains 15 residues. The CDR3 here is CASSPDRPAHEKLFF. The DNA of the CDR3 is TGTGCCAGCAGCCCTGACAGGCCTGCACATGAAAAACTGTTTTTT.

This clonotype was seen more than once but under ten times. V and J are TRBV6-5 and TRBJ1-3, with D hard to call. The CDR3 extends over 13 amino acids. V was trimmed by 3 bases and J by 2 bases, leaving 5 bases between them. From germline, CDR1 is MNHEY and CDR2 SVGAGI. The CDR3 DNA follows: TGTGCCAGCAGTTATAGTACTGGAAACACCATATATTTT. Its protein is CASSYSTGNTIYF.

The rearrangement uses TRBV20-1 and TRBJ2-1, with 16 nucleotides matching TRBD2. CDR1 is DFQATT, CDR2 SNEGSKA, per germline (reference sequence). V lost 0 bases and J lost 4; bases outside the gene matches: 12. The CDR3 length is 20 residues. The CDR3 loop reads CSARDTSGTSGRAFYNEQFF. CDR3 sequence (DNA): TGCAGTGCTAGAGATACGTCCGGGACTAGCGGGAGGGCCTTTTACAATGAGCAGTTCTTC.

V usage is TRBV10-3 and J usage is TRBJ2-4, with TRBD1 matching over 10 bases. This CDR3 contains 15 residues. The ends lost 4 bases at V and 5 bases at J; junction bases unmatched: 5. Germline lookup yields CDR1 ENHRY and CDR2 SYGVKD. The CDR3 DNA reads TGTGCCATCAGTGCGACAGGGGGCGTCGAAAACATTCAGTACTTC. It specifies CAISATGGVENIQYF.

This clonotype occurred a few times. The rearrangement joins TRBV7-9 to TRBJ2-4; possible D gene TRBD1, 6 bases. The germline gives CDR1 SEHNR, CDR2 FQNEAQ (reference sequence). The CDR3 covers 16 residues. V dropped 5 bases and J dropped 3 bases, with 17 bases sitting between them. CDR3 nucleotides: TGTGCCAGCAGCCCTACAGGGATGAGGGACAAAAACATTCAGTACTTC. Protein sequence: CASSPTGMRDKNIQYF. Looking up the rest from reference TRBV7-9 and TRBJ2-4 gives the full variable domain: DTGVSQNPRHKITKRGQNVTFRCDPISEHNRLYWYRQTLGQGPEFLTYFQNEAQLEKSRLLSDRFSAERPKGSFSTLEIQRTEQGDSAMYLCASSPTGMRDKNIQYFGAGTRLSVL.

This clonotype was seen more than once but under ten times. This rearrangement joins TRBV7-6 to TRBJ2-7; D might be TRBD1 or TRBD2, each matching 5 bases. The germline V gene has CDR1 SGHVS and CDR2 FNYEAQ. CDR3 size: 18 residues. V shed 0 bases and J shed 1 base, with 19 bases lying between them. CDR3 region: CASSLALSTGAGSYEQYF. The CDR3 nucleotides are TGTGCCAGCAGCTTAGCGCTAAGTACCGGGGCTGGGTCCTACGAGCAGTACTTC. The complete variable domain, with remaining parts taken from reference TRBV7-6 and TRBJ2-7, reads GAGVSQSPRYKVTKRGQDVALRCDPISGHVSLYWYRQALGQGPEFLTYFNYEAQQDKSGLPNDRFSAERPEGSISTLTIQRTEQRDSAMYRCASSLALSTGAGSYEQYFGPGTRLTVT.

V and J are TRBV14 and TRBJ2-1, with 9 bases matching TRBD2. This CDR3 spans 16 amino acids. CDR1 is SGHDN, CDR2 FVKESK, per germline. V trimming: 1 base; J trimming: 0 bases; junction bases outside the gene matches: 1. CDR3 protein: CASSQVSGSSYNEQFF. As DNA, the CDR3 is TGTGCCAGCAGCCAAGTTAGCGGGAGCTCCTACAATGAGCAGTTCTTC.

The chain recombines TRBV6-5 with TRBJ2-1, with 8 bases lining up with TRBD2. The germline V gene encodes CDR1 MNHEY and CDR2 SVGAGI. This CDR3 has 19 amino acids. After removal of 0 bases from V and 0 bases from J, the junction contained 10 bases not matched to a gene. The CDR3 protein is CASSYSFWTSRSSYNEQFF. For the CDR3, the DNA is TGTGCCAGCAGTTACTCGTTCTGGACTAGCCGAAGCTCCTACAATGAGCAGTTCTTC.

This clonotype has just a few counts. At one end the junction does not follow the germline gene, possibly because of a read error. V gene TRBV5-5 combines with J gene TRBJ1-1; D is unclear. Germline assignment: CDR1 SGHKS and CDR2 YYEKEE (reference sequence). This CDR3 has 15 amino acids. This CDR3 reads CASSWIITANTEAFF. The CDR3 DNA is TGTGCCAGCAGCTGGATAATAACGGCGAACACTGAGGCTTTCTTT.

This clonotype was counted between two and nine times. The V gene is TRBV5-1, the J gene TRBJ1-1; 8 bases align to TRBD1. Germline V gives CDR1 SGHRS, CDR2 YFSETQ. The J segment lost 3 bases and the V segment lost 4 bases, leaving 5 bases of the junction unmatched. The CDR3 runs to 14 residues. The CDR3: CASSPGQDYTEAFF. In nucleotides, the CDR3 is TGCGCCAGCAGCCCGGGACAGGACTACACTGAAGCTTTCTTT.

The V and J genes are TRBV7-6 and TRBJ2-2; TRBD1 matches 8 bases. The CDR3 is 14 amino acids. Germline V gene data show CDR1 as SGHVS and CDR2 as FNYEAQ. Germline trimming cut 2 bases from V and 6 bases from J; bases unmatched to any gene: 2. CDR3: CASSLRQGPGELFF. As DNA, the CDR3 is TGTGCCAGCAGCTTAAGACAGGGGCCCGGGGAGCTGTTTTTT.

This clonotype was seen a few times. This chain joins TRBV2 and TRBJ2-1; D possibly corresponds to TRBD1 (6 bases). The germline gives CDR1 SNHLY, CDR2 FYNNEI. V was cut by 6 bases and J by 0 bases, with 24 bases left in between. CDR3 length equals 19 residues. The CDR3 nucleotides are TGTGCCAGCAGATCTGTACAGGGCCCTTTCTTGAGCTCCTACAATGAGCAGTTCTTC. This sequence encodes CASRSVQGPFLSSYNEQFF.

This clonotype was detected a few times. The chain employs TRBV7-9 and TRBJ2-2; D is unclear. The CDR3 length is 12 residues. V was shortened by 5 bases and J by 8 bases, with 9 bases between the two germline ends. Germline V CDR1 and CDR2: SEHNR, FQNEAQ (reference sequence). CDR3 sequence reads: CASSPNLGELFF. The CDR3 DNA is TGTGCCAGCAGCCCTAATCTTGGGGAGCTGTTTTTT. Based on the CDR3 plus reference TRBV7-9 and TRBJ2-2, the full variable domain is DTGVSQNPRHKITKRGQNVTFRCDPISEHNRLYWYRQTLGQGPEFLTYFQNEAQLEKSRLLSDRFSAERPKGSFSTLEIQRTEQGDSAMYLCASSPNLGELFFGEGSRLTVL.

This clonotype was detected a few times. The chain has TRBV20-1 and TRBJ2-3; D remains unclear. Germline CDR1 DFQATT, CDR2 SNEGSKA (reference sequence). Trimming removed 3 bases from V and 8 bases from J, with 6 bases in between. The CDR3 is made up of 10 amino acids. The CDR3 protein is CSARVGTQYF. CDR3 in DNA: TGCAGTGCTAGGGTGGGTACGCAGTATTTT.

The sample holds a few counts of this clonotype. This sequence joins TRBV14 and TRBJ1-2; a weak D match, TRBD1 (5 bases). Germline CDR1 reads SGHDN; CDR2 reads FVKESK. The CDR3 has 16 residues. Between the trimmed V and J ends, which lost 0 bases and 5 bases, there was a span of 16 bases. Here the CDR3 reads CASSQEVGPFRYGYTF. The CDR3 region has the DNA TGTGCCAGCAGCCAAGAAGTGGGGCCATTTAGATATGGCTACACCTTC.

The chain joins TRBV24-1 to TRBJ1-1; D is uncertain. Trimming shortened V by 5 bases and J by 1 base, and 13 bases separated the two germline ends. This CDR3 has 15 residues. CDR1 is KGHDR, CDR2 SFDVKD, per germline. The CDR3 coding sequence is TGTGCCACCAGTGGAGGGAGGGAGGGGAACACTGAAGCTTTCTTT. Translation: CATSGGREGNTEAFF.

This clonotype was counted between two and nine times. V is TRBV29-1 and J is TRBJ2-5; D call uncertain. The germline V and J ends were trimmed by 4 bases and 4 bases, with 16 bases remaining between them. CDR1 is SQVTM and CDR2 is ANQGSEA in the germline V gene. The CDR3 covers 14 residues. The CDR3 protein is CSVGVSPRRETQYF. CDR3 bases: TGCAGCGTTGGTGTCTCCCCGAGGAGAGAGACCCAGTACTTC.

In its sample, this clonotype was seen a few times. The rearrangement joins TRBV10-3 to TRBJ2-3, with D perhaps matching TRBD1 (6 bases). Trimming took 9 bases from V and 3 from J, leaving 19 bases between them. CDR3 length equals 15 residues. CDR1 ENHRY and CDR2 SYGVKD come from the germline V gene. The CDR3 protein is CAIKGGAIGTDTQYF. CDR3 coding DNA: TGTGCCATAAAAGGGGGTGCTATTGGGACAGATACGCAGTATTTT.

This clonotype occurred a few times. V usage is TRBV6-1 and J usage is TRBJ1-1; D is ambiguous. Trimming took 8 bases from V and 1 from J, leaving 11 bases between them. Germline CDR1 is MNHNS and CDR2 is SASEGT. This CDR3 has 13 amino acids. This chain's CDR3 is CASGRLTNTEAFF. For the CDR3, the DNA is TGTGCCAGCGGCAGGCTTACGAACACTGAAGCTTTCTTT.